This is a list of T cell receptor beta chains from one sample in a study of shared clonotypes between healthy human individuals. TCRdb's table, derived via immunoSEQ multiplex PCR, lists solely in-frame clones and lacks some. In the table there are millions of clones, approximately 92% of which are singletons. Sequencing was performed on naive CD4+ T cells sorted from blood. The origin of the receptors is a young man in good health. The CDR3 runs from the conserved cysteine through the conserved F or W. The D gene is left open where the match is weak. Clone size, where shown, is once, few, many, or a class for clones that have expanded.

j_gene | v_gene | d_gene | abundance | CDR3aa | CDR3nt
TRBJ1-1 | TRBV5-1 | NA | NA | CASSLGVWRKPNTEAFF | TGCGCCAGCAGCTTGGGTGTATGGCGCAAACCGAACACTGAAGCTTTCTTT
TRBJ2-7 | TRBV10-1 | NA | once | CASSRTKEGEQYF | TGCGCCAGCAGCCGCACGAAAGAGGGGGAGCAGTACTTC
TRBJ2-4 | TRBV21-1 | NA | NA | CASSSRDRGVGKNIQYF | TGTGCCAGCAGCAGTCGGGACAGGGGGGTGGGCAAAAACATTCAGTACTTC
TRBJ2-3 | TRBV19 | TRBD1 | NA | CASSTDRPTDTQYF | TGTGCCAGTAGTACGGACAGGCCCACAGATACGCAGTATTTT
TRBJ1-6 | TRBV6-1 | TRBD1 | NA | CASSRGQGDSPLHF | TGTGCCAGCAGTCGGGGACAGGGAGATTCACCCCTCCACTTT
TRBJ2-1 | TRBV28 | NA | NA | CASGVSNEQFF | TGTGCCAGCGGGGTGTCTAATGAGCAGTTCTTC
TRBJ2-7 | TRBV7-8 | NA | NA | CACSPGPRTSYEQYF | TGTGCCTGCAGCCCGGGGCCCAGGACCTCCTACGAGCAGTACTTC
TRBJ2-7 | TRBV30 | NA | NA | CAWSVWGYEQYF | TGTGCCTGGAGTGTATGGGGATACGAGCAGTACTTC
TRBJ2-1 | TRBV7-8 | TRBD1 | NA | CASSLAIGQGEQFF | TGTGCCAGCAGCTTAGCGATCGGACAGGGCGAGCAGTTCTTC
TRBJ2-2 | TRBV30 | TRBD1 | NA | CASPGQFPTGELFF | TGTGCCTCGCCGGGACAGTTTCCCACCGGGGAGCTGTTTTTT
TRBJ2-7 | TRBV4-1 | NA | NA | CASSQRQLYEQYF | TGCGCCAGCAGCCAAAGACAGCTCTACGAGCAGTACTTC
TRBJ2-3 | TRBV5-4 | TRBD2 | NA | CASSRAGERGSTDTQYF | TGTGCCAGCAGCCGAGCGGGAGAAAGGGGTAGCACAGATACGCAGTATTTT
TRBJ1-2 | TRBV6-5 | TRBD1 | NA | CAIRQGADYGYTF | TGTGCCATCCGACAGGGGGCGGACTATGGCTACACCTTC
TRBJ2-5 | TRBV5-6 | TRBD1 | NA | CASSPDRGRWETQYF | TGTGCCAGCAGCCCCGACAGGGGGCGATGGGAGACCCAGTACTTC
TRBJ2-1 | TRBV28 | NA | once | CASSLTGPSYNEQFF | TGTGCCAGCAGCCTCACAGGACCCTCCTACAATGAGCAGTTCTTC
TRBJ1-1 | TRBV7-3 | NA | NA | CASSLSGGGTEAFF | TGTGCCAGCAGCTTAAGCGGAGGGGGCACTGAAGCTTTCTTT
TRBJ2-7 | TRBV4-3 | TRBD2 | NA | CASSQGTSGSSYEQYF | TGCGCCAGCAGCCAGGGCACTAGCGGGAGCTCCTACGAGCAGTACTTC
TRBJ2-7 | TRBV10-3 | NA | NA | CAIKSGTKEGEQYF | TGTGCCATCAAATCCGGGACGAAAGAAGGGGAGCAGTACTTC
TRBJ2-3 | TRBV9 | NA | NA | CASSVGIAPDTQYF | TGTGCCAGCAGCGTAGGGATAGCCCCAGATACGCAGTATTTT
TRBJ2-5 | TRBV11-2 | NA | NA | CASSLRGQETQYF | TGTGCCAGCAGCTTACGGGGTCAGGAGACCCAGTACTTC
TRBJ1-1 | TRBV20-1 | NA | NA | CSAMRGGAFF | TGCAGTGCCATGAGGGGGGGAGCTTTCTTT
TRBJ2-3 | TRBV25-1 | TRBD2 | NA | CASSEWRERDTQYF | TGTGCCAGCAGTGAATGGCGGGAGAGGGATACGCAGTATTTT
TRBJ1-5 | TRBV10-1 | NA | NA | CATEDSRVYSNQPQHF | TGCGCCACCGAAGACTCGAGGGTTTATAGCAATCAGCCCCAGCATTTT
TRBJ1-1 | TRBV19 | NA | NA | CASSIGSGNTEAFF | TGTGCCAGTAGTATTGGATCAGGGAACACTGAAGCTTTCTTT
TRBJ1-4 | TRBV6-1 | NA | NA | CASSASTPGPTSRNEKLFF | TGTGCCAGCAGTGCTTCAACACCGGGACCAACCAGCCGCAATGAAAAACTGTTTTTT
TRBJ1-4 | TRBV28 | NA | NA | CASSLGGLQEKLFF | TGTGCCAGCAGTTTGGGGGGGCTACAAGAAAAACTGTTTTTT
TRBJ2-5 | TRBV7-6 | TRBD2 | NA | CASSSIAGEWETQYF | TGTGCCAGCAGCTCCATAGCGGGAGAGTGGGAGACCCAGTACTTC
TRBJ2-7 | TRBV28 | TRBD1 | NA | CASSPAGTGQTYEQYF | TGTGCCAGCAGTCCGGCCGGGACAGGGCAAACCTACGAGCAGTACTTC
TRBJ2-7 | TRBV11-2 | NA | NA | CASRLADYEQYF | TGTGCCAGCAGACTAGCAGACTACGAGCAGTACTTC
TRBJ2-7 | TRBV5-1 | TRBD1 | NA | CASSLESDRAYEQYF | TGCGCCAGCAGCTTGGAATCGGACAGGGCCTACGAGCAGTACTTC
TRBJ2-7 | TRBV2 | NA | NA | CATRERYEQYF | TGTGCCACCAGGGAAAGGTACGAGCAGTACTTC
TRBJ2-5 | TRBV19 | TRBD1 | NA | CASRPGQNQETQYF | TGTGCCAGTCGGCCGGGACAGAACCAAGAGACCCAGTACTTC
TRBJ2-7 | TRBV19 | TRBD1 | NA | CASSAPPGTGYYEQYF | TGTGCCAGTAGTGCCCCACCCGGGACAGGGTACTACGAGCAGTACTTC
TRBJ2-7 | TRBV5-4 | NA | NA | CASKSWDGDYEQYF | TGTGCCAGCAAAAGCTGGGACGGAGACTACGAGCAGTACTTC
TRBJ1-5 | TRBV19 | NA | NA | CASGGSIQPQHF | TGTGCCAGTGGGGGTTCTATTCAGCCCCAGCATTTT
TRBJ2-5 | TRBV5-1 | NA | NA | CASSFRETQYF | TGCGCCAGCAGCTTTCGGGAGACCCAGTACTTC